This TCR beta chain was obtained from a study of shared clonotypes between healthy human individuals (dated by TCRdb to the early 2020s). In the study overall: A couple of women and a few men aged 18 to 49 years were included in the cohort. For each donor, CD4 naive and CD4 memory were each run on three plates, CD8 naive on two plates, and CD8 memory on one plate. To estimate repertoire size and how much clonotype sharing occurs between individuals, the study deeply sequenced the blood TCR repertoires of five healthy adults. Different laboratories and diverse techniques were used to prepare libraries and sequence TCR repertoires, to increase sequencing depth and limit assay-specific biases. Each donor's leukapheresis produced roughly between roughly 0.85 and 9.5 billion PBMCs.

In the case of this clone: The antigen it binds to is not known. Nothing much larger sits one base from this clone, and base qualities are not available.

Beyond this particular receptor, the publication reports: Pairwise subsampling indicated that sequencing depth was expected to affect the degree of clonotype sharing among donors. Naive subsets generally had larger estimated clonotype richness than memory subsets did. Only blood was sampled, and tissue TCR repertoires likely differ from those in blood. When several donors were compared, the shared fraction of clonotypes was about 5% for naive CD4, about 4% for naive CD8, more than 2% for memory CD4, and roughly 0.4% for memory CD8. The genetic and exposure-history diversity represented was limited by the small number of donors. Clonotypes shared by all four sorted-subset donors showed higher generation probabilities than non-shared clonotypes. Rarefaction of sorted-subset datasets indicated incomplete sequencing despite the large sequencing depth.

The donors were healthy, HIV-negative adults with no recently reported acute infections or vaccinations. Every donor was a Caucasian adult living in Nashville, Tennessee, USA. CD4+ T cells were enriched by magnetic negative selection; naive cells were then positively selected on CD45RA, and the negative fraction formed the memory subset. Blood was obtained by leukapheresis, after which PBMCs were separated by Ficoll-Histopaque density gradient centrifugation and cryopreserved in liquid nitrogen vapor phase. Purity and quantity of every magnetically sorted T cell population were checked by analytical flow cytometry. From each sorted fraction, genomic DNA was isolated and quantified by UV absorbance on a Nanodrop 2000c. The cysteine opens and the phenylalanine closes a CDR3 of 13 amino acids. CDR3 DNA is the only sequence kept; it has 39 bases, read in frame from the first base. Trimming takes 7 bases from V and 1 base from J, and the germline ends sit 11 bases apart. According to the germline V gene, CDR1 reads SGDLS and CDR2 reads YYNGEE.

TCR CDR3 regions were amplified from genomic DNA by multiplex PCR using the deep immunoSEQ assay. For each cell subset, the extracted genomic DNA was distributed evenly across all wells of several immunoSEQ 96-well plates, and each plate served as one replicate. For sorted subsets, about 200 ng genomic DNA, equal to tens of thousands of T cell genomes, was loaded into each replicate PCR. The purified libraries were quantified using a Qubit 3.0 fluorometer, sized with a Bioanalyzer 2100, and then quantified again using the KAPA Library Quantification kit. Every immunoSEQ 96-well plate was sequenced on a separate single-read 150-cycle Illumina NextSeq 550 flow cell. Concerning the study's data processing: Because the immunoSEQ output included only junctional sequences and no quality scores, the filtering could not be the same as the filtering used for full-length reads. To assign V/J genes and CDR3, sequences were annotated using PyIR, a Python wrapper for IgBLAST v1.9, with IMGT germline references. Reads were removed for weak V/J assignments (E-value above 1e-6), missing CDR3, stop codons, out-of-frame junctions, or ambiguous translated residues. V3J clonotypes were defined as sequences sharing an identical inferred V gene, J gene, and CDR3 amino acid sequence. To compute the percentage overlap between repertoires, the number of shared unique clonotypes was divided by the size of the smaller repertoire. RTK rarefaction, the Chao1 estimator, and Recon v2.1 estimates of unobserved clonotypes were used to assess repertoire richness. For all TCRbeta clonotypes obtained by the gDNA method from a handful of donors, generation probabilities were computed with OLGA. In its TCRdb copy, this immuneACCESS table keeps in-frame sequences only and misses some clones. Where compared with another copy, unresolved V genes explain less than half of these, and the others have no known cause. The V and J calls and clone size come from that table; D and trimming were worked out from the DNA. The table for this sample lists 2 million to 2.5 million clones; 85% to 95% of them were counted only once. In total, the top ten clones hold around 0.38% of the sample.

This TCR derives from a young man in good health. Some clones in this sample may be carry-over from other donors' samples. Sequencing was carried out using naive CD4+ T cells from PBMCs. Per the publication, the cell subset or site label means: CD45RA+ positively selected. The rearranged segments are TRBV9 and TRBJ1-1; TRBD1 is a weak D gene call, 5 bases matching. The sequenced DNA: TGTGCCAGCGGGGGGACGGCGAACACTGAAGCTTTCTTT. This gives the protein CASGGTANTEAFF.